The 20 T cell receptor beta chains listed next were all sequenced from one sample in a study of T cell responses to AZD1222 COVID-19 vaccine. Profiling relied on immunoSEQ multiplex PCR, and the TCRdb table lists in-frame clones only, not all of them. The sample lists over 70,000 clones, around nine tenths occurring once. Sample: peripheral blood, taken on day 0 of MenACWY control vaccination. These receptors were collected from an adult in good health.

This chain joins TRBV19 and TRBJ1-2; TRBD1 aligns across 9 bases. The V gene's germline CDR1 is LNHDA and CDR2 SQIVND (reference sequence). The CDR3 is 14 amino acids. With V trimmed by 6 bases and J by 4 bases, 6 bases remained unmatched. CDR3 nucleotides: TGTGCCAGTAGATTCGGGACAGGGTTCTATGGCTACACCTTC. Its protein is CASRFGTGFYGYTF.

The rearrangement uses TRBV15 and TRBJ2-7; 7 bases map to TRBD1. Germline values: CDR1 LNHNV, CDR2 YYDKDF (reference sequence). Trimming removed 0 bases from V and 2 bases from J; junction bases left unmatched: 4. The CDR3 is 15 amino acids. The CDR3 sequence: CATSRDLGQTYEQYF. The CDR3 DNA reads as TGTGCCACCAGCAGAGATCTGGGACAGACCTACGAGCAGTACTTC.

This clone was detected only a few times. Other nucleotide sequences from this sample produce the same CDR3. The chain uses TRBV20-1 and TRBJ1-2; the D is unclear. From germline, CDR1 is DFQATT and CDR2 SNEGSKA (reference sequence). Trimming pared 3 bases from V and 2 bases from J, leaving 4 bases between. This CDR3 region has 11 residues. Written as DNA, the CDR3 is TGCAGTGCTAGCCCCAACTATGGCTACACCTTC. This codes for CSASPNYGYTF.

The chain is built from TRBV28 and TRBJ2-5; TRBD2 might be the D (6 bases). V lost 7 bases to trimming and J lost 4 bases, with 19 bases between them. Germline-derived CDR1 and CDR2 are MDHEN and SYDVKM. The CDR3 totals 15 residues. The chain's CDR3 is CASTYTGWEVETQYF. The CDR3 bases are TGTGCCAGCACCTATACGGGTTGGGAGGTAGAGACCCAGTACTTC.

The chain carries TRBV29-1 and TRBJ1-4; D might be TRBD1 (6 bases). Trimming shortened V by 7 bases and J by 7 bases, and 10 bases separated the two germline ends. The CDR3 contains 11 residues. Germline V gene sequence: CDR1 SQVTM, CDR2 ANQGSEA. The CDR3 nucleotides read TGCAGCGCAGGGGTGGGTGAAAAACTGTTTTTT. Amino acids: CSAGVGEKLFF.

The CDR3 protein is CASSQDAGLGAGVVQPQHF. Here the CDR3 DNA reads TGCGCCAGCAGCCAAGATGCCGGGTTAGGGGCAGGGGTAGTTCAGCCCCAGCATTTT. V and J are TRBV4-3 and TRBJ1-5, with a weak D call TRBD1 (6 bases). This CDR3 is 19 amino acids long. Germline V lookup: CDR1 LGHNA, CDR2 YSLEER. V shed 0 bases and J shed 6 bases, with 24 bases lying between them.

The chain links TRBV29-1 to TRBJ1-2; the match to TRBD1 covers 8 bases. The V gene's germline CDR1 is SQVTM and CDR2 ANQGSEA. The V and J ends lost 6 bases and 4 bases, in that order; junction bases with no gene match: 4. This CDR3 contains 12 residues. DNA for the CDR3: TGCAGCGTGGACAGGGTGGGCTATGGCTACACCTTC. It is translated as CSVDRVGYGYTF.

This clone occurred once. The V and J genes are TRBV7-2 and TRBJ2-5, with D uncertain. The CDR3 is made up of 14 amino acids. Germline CDR1 and CDR2: SGHTA and FQGNSA. Between the trimmed V and J ends, which lost 5 bases and 1 base, there was a span of 11 bases. CDR3 sequence (DNA): TGTGCCAGCAGCCCTGGCGGCCTCCAAGAGACCCAGTACTTC. It translates to CASSPGGLQETQYF. Together with reference TRBV7-2 and TRBJ2-5, the CDR3 gives the full variable domain: GAGVSQSPSNKVTEKGKDVELRCDPISGHTALYWYRQSLGQGLEFLIYFQGNSAPDKSGLPSDRFSAERTGGSVSTLTIQRTQQEDSAVYLCASSPGGLQETQYFGPGTRLLVL.

J is TRBJ1-5 and V is TRBV7-2; D perhaps matches TRBD1 (5 bases). The CDR3 covers 16 residues. V lost 5 bases and J 4 bases, leaving 18 bases between the germline ends. CDR1 SGHTA and CDR2 FQGNSA come from the germline V gene. Here the CDR3 reads CASSPSLDGTNQPQHF. CDR3 nucleotide sequence: TGTGCCAGCAGCCCCTCGTTGGACGGGACTAATCAGCCCCAGCATTTT. The whole variable domain, filled in from reference TRBV7-2 and TRBJ1-5, reads GAGVSQSPSNKVTEKGKDVELRCDPISGHTALYWYRQSLGQGLEFLIYFQGNSAPDKSGLPSDRFSAERTGGSVSTLTIQRTQQEDSAVYLCASSPSLDGTNQPQHFGDGTRLSIL.

The V and J genes are TRBV27 and TRBJ2-7; 7 positions match TRBD2. CDR3 length equals 15 residues. The V and J ends lost 3 bases and 2 bases, in that order; junction bases with no gene match: 7. Germline CDR1 and CDR2: MNHEY and SMNVEV (reference sequence). CDR3 DNA sequence: TGTGCCAGCAGTTTGGAGCAGGGAGGGGCCTACGAGCAGTACTTC. It is translated as CASSLEQGGAYEQYF.

J is TRBJ2-1 and V is TRBV7-2; D unclear. CDR3 size: 14 residues. Germline lookup yields CDR1 SGHTA and CDR2 FQGNSA. Deletions cut 5 bases from V and 0 bases from J, with 8 bases between. In DNA form, the CDR3 reads TGTGCCAGCAGCCGCGGAAGCTCCTACAATGAGCAGTTCTTC. Translated: CASSRGSSYNEQFF.

This rearrangement joins TRBV19 to TRBJ1-5; D gene uncertain. Germline CDR1 is LNHDA and CDR2 is SQIVND (reference sequence). The CDR3 sequence is 16 residues long. Trimming stripped 3 bases from V and 1 base from J, with 13 bases between. The CDR3 region is CASSISFHGSNQPQHF. The CDR3 DNA reads as TGTGCCAGTAGTATCTCATTTCACGGGAGCAATCAGCCCCAGCATTTT.

The V and J genes are TRBV9 and TRBJ2-7, with TRBD2 matching 10 bases. Germline CDR1 reads SGDLS; CDR2 reads YYNGEE. Germline trimming cut 3 bases from V and 1 base from J; bases unmatched to any gene: 1. The CDR3 sequence is 14 residues long. CDR3 in DNA: TGTGCCAGCAGCGGGACTAGCGGTTCCTACGAGCAGTACTTC. Its translation: CASSGTSGSYEQYF.

The chain has TRBV19 and TRBJ1-4, with D perhaps matching TRBD1 (6 bases). The V gene's germline CDR1 is LNHDA and CDR2 SQIVND (reference sequence). Trimming shortened V by 5 bases and J by 6 bases, and 16 bases separated the two germline ends. This CDR3 comprises 15 residues. CDR3 loop: CASSPRKGEYEKLFF. DNA for the CDR3: TGTGCCAGTAGTCCTCGGAAGGGGGAGTATGAAAAACTGTTTTTT.

The chain joins TRBV29-1 to TRBJ1-1; 8 bases line up with TRBD1. There are 13 residues in the CDR3. Trimming at V came to 6 bases and at J to 1 base, leaving 4 bases not matched to a gene. Germline lookup yields CDR1 SQVTM and CDR2 ANQGSEA. In DNA form, the CDR3 reads TGCAGCGTCCCTGGGACAGGGAACACTGAAGCTTTCTTT. As protein: CSVPGTGNTEAFF.

This rearrangement joins TRBV24-1 to TRBJ1-6; no definite D call. CDR1 KGHDR and CDR2 SFDVKD come from the germline V gene. Trimming pared 3 bases from V and 4 bases from J, leaving 9 bases between. The CDR3 totals 15 residues. This CDR3 reads CATSDGGGYNSPLHF. For the CDR3, the DNA is TGTGCCACCAGTGATGGAGGTGGGTATAATTCACCCCTCCACTTT.

This clone was seen a handful of times. The genes are TRBV5-5 and TRBJ1-2, with TRBD1 as a possible D gene (5 bases). CDR3 length: 15 amino acids. V lost 2 bases and J lost 4, with 15 bases in between. Germline loops: CDR1 SGHKS, CDR2 YYEKEE (reference sequence). CDR3 in amino acids: CASSLSGTGPYGYTF. The CDR3 coding sequence is TGTGCCAGCAGCTTATCAGGGACCGGCCCCTATGGCTACACCTTC.

The chain uses TRBV6-5 and TRBJ1-2; 8 positions match TRBD1. This CDR3 is 13 amino acids long. The J segment lost 2 bases and the V segment lost 6 bases, leaving 2 bases of the junction unmatched. Germline V gene lookup returns CDR1 MNHEY and CDR2 SVGAGI. CDR3 residues: CASSQGANYGYTF. The CDR3 DNA is TGTGCCAGCAGCCAGGGGGCAAACTATGGCTACACCTTC.

The chain uses TRBV6-5 and TRBJ2-5; D gene unclear. The CDR3 is made up of 14 amino acids. Looked up from germline, CDR1 is MNHEY and CDR2 is SVGAGI. V dropped 6 bases and J dropped 5 bases, with 16 bases sitting between them. CDR3 residues: CASSRTPGRETQYF. Here the CDR3 DNA reads TGTGCCAGCAGCAGGACCCCCGGACGGGAGACCCAGTACTTC.

The rearrangement uses TRBV19 and TRBJ1-1; D not resolved. Germline assignment: CDR1 LNHDA and CDR2 SQIVND (reference sequence). The CDR3 extends over 12 amino acids. The germline V and J ends were trimmed by 6 bases and 10 bases, with 15 bases remaining between them. The DNA for the CDR3 is TGTGCCAGTAGCCGCGAGCGGGCGGGAGCTTTCTTT. It is translated as CASSRERAGAFF.